This T cell receptor beta chain was sequenced during a study of blood T cell repertoires in COVID-19. Turning to the study itself: The analysed material was cDNA or gDNA that came from T cells, B-cell-depleted T cells, or PBMCs.

The CDR3 sequence is 14 residues long. The germline V gene has CDR1 LGHNA and CDR2 YNFKEQ. V was shortened by 1 base and J by 4 bases, with 10 bases between the two germline ends. The protocol was immunoSEQ multiplex PCR, while the TCRdb copy is restricted to in-frame clones and leaves out a portion. This table has some 200,000 clones, roughly nine tenths appearing once. This chain links TRBV4-2 with TRBJ2-5; D possibly corresponds to TRBD1 (5 bases). The clonotype originates from a woman in her 50s in a cohort exposed to, infected with or recovered from COVID-19 (not recorded which). Specimen: PBMCs or T cells enriched from blood (not recorded which). CDR3 amino acids: CASSQATALETQYF. CDR3 bases: TGTGCCAGCAGCCAAGCGACAGCTTTAGAGACCCAGTACTTC.